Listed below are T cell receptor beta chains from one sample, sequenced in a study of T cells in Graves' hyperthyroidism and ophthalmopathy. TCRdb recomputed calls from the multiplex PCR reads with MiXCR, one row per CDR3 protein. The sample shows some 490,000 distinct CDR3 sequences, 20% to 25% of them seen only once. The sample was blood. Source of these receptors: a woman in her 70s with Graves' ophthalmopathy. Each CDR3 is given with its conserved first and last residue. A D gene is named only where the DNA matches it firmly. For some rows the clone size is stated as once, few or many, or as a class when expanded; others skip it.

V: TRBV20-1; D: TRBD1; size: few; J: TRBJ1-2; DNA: TGCAGTGCTAGAGGCAGGGGGCAAAGCTATGGCTACACCTTC; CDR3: CSARGRGQSYGYTF
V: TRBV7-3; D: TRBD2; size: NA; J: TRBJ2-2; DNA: TGTGCCAGCAGCGCGACTAGCGGGGACACCGGGGAGCTGTTTTTT; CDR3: CASSATSGDTGELFF
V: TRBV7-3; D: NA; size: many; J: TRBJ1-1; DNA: TGTGCCAGCAGCTTAATGGGGGACACTGAAGCTTTCTTT; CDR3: CASSLMGDTEAFF
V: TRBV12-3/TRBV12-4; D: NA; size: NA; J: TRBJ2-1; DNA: TGTGCCAGCAGCCCCGGCTCCCTCAATGAGCAGTTCTTC; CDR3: CASSPGSLNEQFF
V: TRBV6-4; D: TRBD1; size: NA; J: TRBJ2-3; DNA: TGTGCCAGCAGCGCCGGGACAGGGTTTGGAGATACGCAGTATTTT; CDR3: CASSAGTGFGDTQYF
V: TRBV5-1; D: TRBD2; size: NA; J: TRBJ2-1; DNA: TGCGCCAGCAGCTCAGCGGGAGCCCGCAATGAGCAGTTCTTC; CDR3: CASSSAGARNEQFF
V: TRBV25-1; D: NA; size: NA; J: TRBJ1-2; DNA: TGTGCCAGCAGTGAAGAATGGGGGTATGGCTACACCTTC; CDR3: CASSEEWGYGYTF
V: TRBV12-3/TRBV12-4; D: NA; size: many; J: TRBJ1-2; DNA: TGTGCCAGCAGCTCACCTAGGACGGTTAACTATGGCTACACCTTC; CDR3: CASSSPRTVNYGYTF
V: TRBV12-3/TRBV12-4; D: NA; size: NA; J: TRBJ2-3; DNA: TGTGCCAGCAGTTTAACAGTGGCGCCTAGCACAGATACGCAGTATTTT; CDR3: CASSLTVAPSTDTQYF
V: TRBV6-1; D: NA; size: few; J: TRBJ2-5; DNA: TGTGCCAGCAGTTTTCGACTAGTAGAGACCCAGTACTTC; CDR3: CASSFRLVETQYF
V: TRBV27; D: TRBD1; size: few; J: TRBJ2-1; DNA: TGTGCCAGCAGTTTATCCGGGCAGGGGGCCTACAATGAGCAGTTCTTC; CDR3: CASSLSGQGAYNEQFF
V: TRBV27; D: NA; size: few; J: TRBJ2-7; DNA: TGTGCCAGCAGTTCGCAAGAGCAGTACTTC; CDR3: CASSSQEQYF
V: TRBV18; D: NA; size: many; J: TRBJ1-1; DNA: TGTGCCAGCTCACCGGCAGGAGGGGCTGAAGCTTTCTTT; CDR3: CASSPAGGAEAFF
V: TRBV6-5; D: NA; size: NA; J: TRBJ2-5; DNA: TGTGCCAGCAGTTACTCGGTATCGCGGGAAGAGACCCAGTACTTC; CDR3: CASSYSVSREETQYF
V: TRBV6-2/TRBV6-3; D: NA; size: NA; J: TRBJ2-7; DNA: TGTGCCAGCAGTTACGTTGACATCCTCTACGAGCAGTACTTC; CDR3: CASSYVDILYEQYF
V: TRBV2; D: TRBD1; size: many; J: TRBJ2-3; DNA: TGTGCCAGCAGTGATGGTCAGGGGGGCACAGATACGCAGTATTTT; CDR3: CASSDGQGGTDTQYF